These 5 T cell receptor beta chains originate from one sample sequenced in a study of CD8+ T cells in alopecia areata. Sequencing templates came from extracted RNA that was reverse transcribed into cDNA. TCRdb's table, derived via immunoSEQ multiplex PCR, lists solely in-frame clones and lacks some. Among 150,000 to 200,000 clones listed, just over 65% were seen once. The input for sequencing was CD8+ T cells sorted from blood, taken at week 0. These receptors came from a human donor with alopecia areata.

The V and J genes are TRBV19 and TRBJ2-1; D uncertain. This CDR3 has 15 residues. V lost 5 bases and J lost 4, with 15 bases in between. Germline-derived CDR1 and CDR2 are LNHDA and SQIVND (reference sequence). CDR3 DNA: TGTGCCAGTAGTTCCCCGGGTTATTTGTACAATGAGCAGTTCTTC. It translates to CASSSPGYLYNEQFF.

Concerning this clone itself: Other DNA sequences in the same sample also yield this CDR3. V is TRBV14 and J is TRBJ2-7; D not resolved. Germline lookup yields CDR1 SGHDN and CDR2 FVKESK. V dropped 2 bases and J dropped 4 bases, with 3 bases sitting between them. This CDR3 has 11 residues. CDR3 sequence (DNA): TGTGCCAGCAGCCAAACTTACGAGCAGTACTTC. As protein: CASSQTYEQYF.

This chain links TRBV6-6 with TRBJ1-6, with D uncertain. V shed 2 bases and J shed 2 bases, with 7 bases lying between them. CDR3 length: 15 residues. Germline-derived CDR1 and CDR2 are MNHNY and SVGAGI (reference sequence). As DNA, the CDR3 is TGTGCCAGCAGTTACCGGGTGACCTATAATTCACCCCTCCACTTT. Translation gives CASSYRVTYNSPLHF.

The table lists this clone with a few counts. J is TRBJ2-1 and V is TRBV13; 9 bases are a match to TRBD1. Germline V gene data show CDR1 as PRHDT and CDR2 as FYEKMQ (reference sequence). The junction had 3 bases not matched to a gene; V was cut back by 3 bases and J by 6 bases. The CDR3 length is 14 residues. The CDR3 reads CASSFGTGTNEQFF. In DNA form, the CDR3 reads TGTGCCAGCAGCTTCGGGACAGGGACCAATGAGCAGTTCTTC.

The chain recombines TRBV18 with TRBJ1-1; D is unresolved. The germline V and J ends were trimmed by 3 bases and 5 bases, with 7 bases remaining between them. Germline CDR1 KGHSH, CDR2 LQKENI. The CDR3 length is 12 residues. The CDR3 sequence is CASSPLGTEAFF. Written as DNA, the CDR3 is TGTGCCAGCTCACCGCTGGGAACTGAAGCTTTCTTT.